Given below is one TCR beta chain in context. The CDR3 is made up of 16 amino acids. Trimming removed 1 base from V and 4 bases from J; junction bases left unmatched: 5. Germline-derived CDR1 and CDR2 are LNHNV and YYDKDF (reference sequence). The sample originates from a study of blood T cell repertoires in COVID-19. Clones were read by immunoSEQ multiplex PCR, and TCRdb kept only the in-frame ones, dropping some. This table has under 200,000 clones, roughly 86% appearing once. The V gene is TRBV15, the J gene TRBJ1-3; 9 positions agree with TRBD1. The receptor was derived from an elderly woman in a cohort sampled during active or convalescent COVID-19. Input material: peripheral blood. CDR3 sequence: CATSRGDRESGNTIYF. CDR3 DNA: TGTGCCACCAGCAGAGGGGACAGGGAATCAGGAAACACCATATATTTT.